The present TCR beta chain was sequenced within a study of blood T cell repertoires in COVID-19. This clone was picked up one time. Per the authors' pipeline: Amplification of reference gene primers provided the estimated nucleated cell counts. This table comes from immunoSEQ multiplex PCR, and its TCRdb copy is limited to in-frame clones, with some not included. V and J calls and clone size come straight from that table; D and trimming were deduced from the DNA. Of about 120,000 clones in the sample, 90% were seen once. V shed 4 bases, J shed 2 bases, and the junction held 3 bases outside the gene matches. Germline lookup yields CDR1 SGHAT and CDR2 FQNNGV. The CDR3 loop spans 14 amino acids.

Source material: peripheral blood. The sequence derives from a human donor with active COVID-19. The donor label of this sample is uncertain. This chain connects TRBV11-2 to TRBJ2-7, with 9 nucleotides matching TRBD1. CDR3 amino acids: CASSSRQGAYEQYF. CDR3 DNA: TGTGCCAGCAGCTCCCGACAGGGGGCCTACGAGCAGTACTTC.